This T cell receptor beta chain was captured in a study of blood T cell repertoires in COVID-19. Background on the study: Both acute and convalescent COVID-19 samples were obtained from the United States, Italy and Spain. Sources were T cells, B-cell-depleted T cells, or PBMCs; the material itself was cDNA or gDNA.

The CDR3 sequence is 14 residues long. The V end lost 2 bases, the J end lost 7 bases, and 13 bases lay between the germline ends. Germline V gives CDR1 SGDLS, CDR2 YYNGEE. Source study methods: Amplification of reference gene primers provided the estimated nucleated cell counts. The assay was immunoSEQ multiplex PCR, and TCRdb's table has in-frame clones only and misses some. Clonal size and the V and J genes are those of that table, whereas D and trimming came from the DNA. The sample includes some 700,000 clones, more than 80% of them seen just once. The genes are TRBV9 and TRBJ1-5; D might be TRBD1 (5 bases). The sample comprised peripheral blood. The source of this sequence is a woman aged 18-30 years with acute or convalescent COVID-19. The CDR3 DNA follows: TGTGCCAGCAGCGTCGGGGGGGACGGACAGCCCCAGCATTTT. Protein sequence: CASSVGGDGQPQHF.